The 25 T cell receptor beta chains reported below all come from one sample, sequenced in a study of CD8 T cells in ankylosing spondylitis. TCRdb reprocessed the 5' RACE reads with MiXCR, giving one entry per CDR3 protein. This table has 200,000 to 300,000 distinct CDR3 sequences, around 11% appearing once. The sample consisted of blood, either unsorted or a sorted T cell fraction (not recorded which). The receptors were gathered from a male donor with ankylosing spondylitis or in good health (not recorded which).

The table lists this clonotype with a few counts. The chain combines TRBV30 with TRBJ2-3; 7 bases match TRBD1. Germline CDR1 and CDR2: GTSNPN and SVGIG (reference sequence). V shed 2 bases and J 7 bases; nucleotides not matched to a gene: 6. This CDR3 spans 13 amino acids. CDR3 residues: CAWSSTGANTQYF. CDR3 bases: TGTGCCTGGAGTTCCACAGGGGCGAATACGCAGTATTTT.

The chain employs TRBV2 and TRBJ2-2; D is possibly TRBD1 (5 bases). V was trimmed by 5 bases and J by 4 bases, leaving 17 bases between them. This CDR3 comprises 16 residues. Germline CDR1 and CDR2: SNHLY and FYNNEI. CDR3 DNA sequence: TGTGCCAGCAGTCCACGACAGCCTTGGGTCACCGGGGAGCTGTTTTTT. Protein sequence: CASSPRQPWVTGELFF.

The table lists this clonotype with many counts. The chain couples TRBV18 to TRBJ2-2, with D unclear. V was shortened by 6 bases and J by 4 bases, with 3 bases between the two germline ends. CDR1 is KGHSH, CDR2 LQKENI, per germline. The CDR3 runs 11 residues. The CDR3 protein is CASSPTGELFF. CDR3 sequence (DNA): TGTGCCAGCTCTCCCACCGGGGAGCTGTTTTTT.

In its sample, this clonotype was seen many times. This chain joins TRBV24-1 and TRBJ2-7; unclear D gene. CDR3 length equals 11 residues. The germline gives CDR1 KGHDR, CDR2 SFDVKD. Deletions cut 3 bases from V and 5 bases from J, with 4 bases between. CDR3 DNA sequence: TGTGCCACCAGTGATCGTCACGAGCAGTACTTC. It specifies CATSDRHEQYF.

At least ten counts were recorded for this clonotype. The V and J genes are TRBV9 and TRBJ2-1; 7 bases fit TRBD2. Germline-derived CDR1 and CDR2 are SGDLS and YYNGEE. With V trimmed by 3 bases and J by 0 bases, 3 bases remained unmatched. The CDR3 runs to 15 residues. This chain's CDR3 is CASSDGGSSYNEQFF. The CDR3 bases are TGTGCCAGCAGCGACGGGGGGAGCTCCTACAATGAGCAGTTCTTC.

The chain joins TRBV5-1 to TRBJ2-4; weak D call: TRBD1 (6 bases). Germline V gene sequence: CDR1 SGHRS, CDR2 YFSETQ. The CDR3 is made up of 17 amino acids. With 3 bases removed from V and 4 bases from J, the gap between germline ends came to 20 bases. CDR3: CASSSPRKGRGKNIQYF. Here the CDR3 DNA reads TGCGCCAGCAGCTCCCCGCGGAAGGGAAGGGGGAAAAACATTCAGTACTTC.

This clonotype was seen a few times. The rearrangement links TRBV7-6 to TRBJ2-5; 11 nucleotides align to TRBD2. CDR1 and CDR2 (germline): SGHVS, FNYEAQ. This CDR3 has 17 amino acids. The V gene end was trimmed by 2 bases and the J gene end by 2 bases; junction bases not matched to a gene: 7. The CDR3 nucleotides read TGTGCCAGCAGCTTAATTCCGGGACTAGCGGATCAAGAGACCCAGTACTTC. It yields the protein CASSLIPGLADQETQYF.

This clonotype has more than one count but fewer than ten. The genes are TRBV7-9 and TRBJ2-1, with TRBD2 matching over 11 bases. V lost 3 bases to trimming and J lost 12 bases; unmatched junction nucleotides: 4. This CDR3 has 13 amino acids. CDR1 is SEHNR, CDR2 FQNEAQ, per germline (reference sequence). Here the CDR3 DNA reads TGTGCCAGCAGCTTTGGGACTAGCGGACTGCAGTTCTTC. As protein: CASSFGTSGLQFF.

This clonotype has ten or more counts. The genes are TRBV12-3 or TRBV12-4 and TRBJ2-3, with D hard to call. V lost 7 bases, J lost 6 bases, and 8 bases lay in between. CDR3 length: 11 amino acids. CDR3 DNA: TGTGCCAGCAACTTCTACGATACGCAGTATTTT. This translates into CASNFYDTQYF.

This clonotype appeared a few times. The chain is built from TRBV19 and TRBJ2-1, with TRBD2 identical over 7 bases. Losses at the gene ends were 7 bases for V and 4 bases for J; bases not matched to a gene: 10. This CDR3 contains 15 residues. The V gene's germline CDR1 is LNHDA and CDR2 SQIVND (reference sequence). The CDR3 DNA follows: TGTGCCAGTAAACCTAGGCTAGCGGCGTACAATGAGCAGTTCTTC. It specifies CASKPRLAAYNEQFF.

The sample holds many counts of this clonotype. This sequence joins TRBV4-1 and TRBJ1-1; 10 bases agree with TRBD1. V lost 4 bases, J lost 3 bases, and 5 bases stayed unmatched. There are 15 residues in the CDR3. Germline-derived CDR1 and CDR2 are MGHRA and YSYEKL. In DNA, the CDR3 is TGCGCCAGCAGCCTCCGGGACAGGGGAGACACTGAAGCTTTCTTT. It yields the protein CASSLRDRGDTEAFF.

This sequence joins TRBV7-2 and TRBJ2-7; 7 positions agree with TRBD2. The germline CDR1 and CDR2 sequences are SGHTA and FQGNSA. Losses at the gene ends were 2 bases for V and 3 bases for J; bases not matched to a gene: 10. The CDR3 has 16 residues. DNA for the CDR3: TGTGCCAGCAGCTTACCGCCTGGCGGGAGTTACTACGAGCAGTACTTC. Its translation: CASSLPPGGSYYEQYF.

This clonotype was observed many times. The chain is built from TRBV12-3 or TRBV12-4 and TRBJ2-1; the D gene is possibly TRBD2 (6 bases). The V and J ends lost 3 bases and 8 bases respectively, with 14 bases between them. The CDR3 consists of 14 residues. CDR3 nucleotides: TGTGCCAGCAGTTTTGGGCGGGGAATAGATGAGCAGTTCTTC. This encodes CASSFGRGIDEQFF.

This clonotype was detected many times. This chain joins TRBV3-1 and TRBJ1-3, with TRBD1 matching over 8 bases. The junction had 12 bases not matched to a gene; V was cut back by 1 base and J by 7 bases. The CDR3 consists of 17 residues. The germline gives CDR1 LGHDT, CDR2 YNNKEL (reference sequence). Here the CDR3 DNA reads TGTGCCAGCAGCCAAGGAGGGGAACTGGACAGGGAGAACACCATATATTTT. As protein: CASSQGGELDRENTIYF.

In its sample, this clonotype was seen many times. The chain links TRBV10-3 to TRBJ2-3; 7 nucleotides line up with TRBD2. Trimming removed 4 bases from V and 6 bases from J; junction bases left unmatched: 4. The CDR3 loop spans 13 amino acids. Germline CDR1 is ENHRY and CDR2 is SYGVKD. The CDR3 nucleotides read TGTGCCATCAGTGCCGGGAGGTCGGATACGCAGTATTTT. Translated: CAISAGRSDTQYF.

The chain has TRBV6-4 and TRBJ2-2; a possible D gene is TRBD1 (5 bases). Germline V gene lookup returns CDR1 MRHNA and CDR2 SNTAGT. The germline V and J ends were trimmed by 0 bases and 0 bases, with 8 bases remaining between them. This CDR3 has 16 residues. CDR3 in DNA: TGTGCCAGCAGTGACTCAACAGGCGCGAACACCGGGGAGCTGTTTTTT. It yields the protein CASSDSTGANTGELFF.

The sample holds many counts of this clonotype. The chain joins TRBV4-2 to TRBJ2-2; 16 bases match TRBD2. The CDR3 contains 19 residues. With V trimmed by 4 bases and J by 4 bases, 9 bases remained unmatched. The germline V gene has CDR1 LGHNA and CDR2 YNFKEQ. The CDR3 spells CASSRLQGLAGGRTGELFF. The DNA of the CDR3 is TGTGCCAGCAGCCGCCTCCAGGGACTAGCGGGGGGGCGCACCGGGGAGCTGTTTTTT.

The chain carries TRBV2 and TRBJ2-4; 10 bases fit TRBD2. Per germline, CDR1 SNHLY and CDR2 FYNNEI. The V segment lost 5 bases and the J segment 6 bases; nucleotides outside the gene matches: 7. This CDR3 comprises 15 residues. The CDR3 region has the DNA TGTGCCAGCAGTCAAAACGGACTAGCGGCAAACATTCAGTACTTC. Encoded protein: CASSQNGLAANIQYF.

This clonotype was detected a few times. The gene calls are TRBV6-1 and TRBJ2-1, with D perhaps being TRBD1 or TRBD2 (5 bases each). V lost 6 bases, J lost 6 bases, and 15 bases lay in between. Germline-derived CDR1 and CDR2 are MNHNS and SASEGT. CDR3 length equals 14 residues. The CDR3 sequence: CASSSHEGPNEQFF. CDR3 sequence (DNA): TGTGCCAGCAGCTCCCATGAGGGACCCAATGAGCAGTTCTTC.

This clonotype was seen a few times. V gene TRBV28 combines with J gene TRBJ2-2; 7 nucleotides line up with TRBD2. J was trimmed by 6 bases and V by 6 bases; bases with no gene match: 16. Germline CDR1 and CDR2: MDHEN and SYDVKM. CDR3 length: 17 residues. CDR3 loop: CASSPVGSGILSGELFF. The CDR3 region has the DNA TGTGCCAGCAGCCCAGTAGGGAGCGGGATTTTATCCGGGGAGCTGTTTTTT. Variable domain in full (rest from reference TRBV28 and TRBJ2-2): DVKVTQSSRYLVKRTGEKVFLECVQDMDHENMFWYRQDPGLGLRLIYFSYDVKMKEKGDIPEGYSVSREKKERFSLILESASTNQTSMYLCASSPVGSGILSGELFFGEGSRLTVL.

This clonotype showed up many times. The chain couples TRBV12-3 or TRBV12-4 to TRBJ1-2, with 9 bases that match TRBD1. V gave up 7 bases and J gave up 6 bases; unmatched junction bases: 6. The CDR3 is made up of 13 amino acids. The CDR3 DNA reads as TGTGCCAGCACCCTGGGACAGGGAAATGGCTACACCTTC. Its protein product is CASTLGQGNGYTF.

This clonotype has more than one count but fewer than ten. V and J are TRBV11-2 and TRBJ2-7; D is unresolved. Per the germline V gene, CDR1 is SGHAT and CDR2 is FQNNGV. V gave up 1 base and J gave up 0 bases, with 10 bases separating them. The CDR3 is made up of 15 amino acids. For the CDR3, the DNA is TGTGCCAGCAGCTTAGGCCGGTCCACCTCCTACGAGCAGTACTTC. As protein: CASSLGRSTSYEQYF.

This clonotype came up many times. V usage is TRBV5-1 and J usage is TRBJ1-5; TRBD1 matches at 8 bases. The CDR3 loop spans 18 amino acids. Trimming at V came to 3 bases and at J to 0 bases, leaving 11 bases not matched to a gene. The germline V gene has CDR1 SGHRS and CDR2 YFSETQ. The CDR3 spells CASSSVRGQEYSNQPQHF. The DNA of the CDR3 is TGCGCCAGCAGCTCCGTCAGGGGACAGGAGTATAGCAATCAGCCCCAGCATTTT.

This clonotype was observed a handful of times. This chain links TRBV3-1 with TRBJ2-3, with D possibly being TRBD1 (5 bases). V lost 3 bases and J lost 2, with 12 bases in between. Germline V lookup: CDR1 LGHDT, CDR2 YNNKEL (reference sequence). The CDR3 loop spans 15 amino acids. CDR3 nucleotide sequence: TGTGCCAGCAGCCACCTAAGGGGAAACACAGATACGCAGTATTTT. Residues: CASSHLRGNTDTQYF.

This clonotype appeared many times. This rearrangement joins TRBV12-3 or TRBV12-4 to TRBJ1-5; no reliable D call. This CDR3 is built from 12 residues. With 6 bases removed from V and 9 bases from J, the gap between germline ends came to 12 bases. The CDR3 here is CASSPVLWPQHF. In DNA, the CDR3 is TGTGCCAGCAGCCCCGTGTTGTGGCCCCAGCATTTT.